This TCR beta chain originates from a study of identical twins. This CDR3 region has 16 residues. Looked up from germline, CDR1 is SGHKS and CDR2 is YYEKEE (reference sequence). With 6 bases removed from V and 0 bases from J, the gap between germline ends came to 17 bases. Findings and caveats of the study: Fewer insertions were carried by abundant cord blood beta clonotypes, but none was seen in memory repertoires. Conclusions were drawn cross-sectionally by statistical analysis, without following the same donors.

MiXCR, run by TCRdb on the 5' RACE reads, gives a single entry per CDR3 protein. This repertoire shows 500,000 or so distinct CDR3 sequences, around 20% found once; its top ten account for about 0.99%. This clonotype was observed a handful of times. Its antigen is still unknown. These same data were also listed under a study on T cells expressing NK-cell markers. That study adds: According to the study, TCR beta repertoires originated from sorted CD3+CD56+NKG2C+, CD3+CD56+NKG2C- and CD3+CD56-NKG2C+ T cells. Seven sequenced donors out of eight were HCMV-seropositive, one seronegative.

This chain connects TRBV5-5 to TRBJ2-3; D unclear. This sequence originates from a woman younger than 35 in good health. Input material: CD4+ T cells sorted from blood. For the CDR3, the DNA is TGTGCCAGCACCCTGGTAGTGGCCGCTAGCACAGATACGCAGTATTTT. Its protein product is CASTLVVAASTDTQYF.